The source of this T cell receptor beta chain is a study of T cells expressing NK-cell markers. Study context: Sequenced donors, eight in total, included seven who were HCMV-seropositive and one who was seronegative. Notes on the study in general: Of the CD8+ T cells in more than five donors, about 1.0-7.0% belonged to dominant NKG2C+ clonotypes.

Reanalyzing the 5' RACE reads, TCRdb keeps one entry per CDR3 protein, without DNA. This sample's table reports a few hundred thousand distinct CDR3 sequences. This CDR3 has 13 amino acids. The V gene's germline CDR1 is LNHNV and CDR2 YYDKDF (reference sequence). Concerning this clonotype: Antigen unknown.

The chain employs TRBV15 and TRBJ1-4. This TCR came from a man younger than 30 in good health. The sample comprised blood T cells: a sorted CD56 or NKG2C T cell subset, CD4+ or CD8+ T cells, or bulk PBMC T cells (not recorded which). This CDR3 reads CATRDRGFEKLFF.